This T cell receptor beta chain was sequenced during a study of T-cell memory formation after mild COVID-19 (dated by TCRdb to 2020 to 2022). For the wider study: TCR sequence clusters from the two donors were largely donor specific. In two donors, T-cell clones that expanded and contracted after mild COVID-19 were tracked by sequencing TCRalpha and TCRbeta repertoires over time. The cohort was made up of two young adult volunteers, one female and one male, who were previously healthy. Results and caveats for the whole study, not just this receptor: Contracting CD4+ clones were found mainly in CM and EM memory subsets, while CD8+ clones were enriched in EMRA. From day 15 to 85, contracting clones showed balanced CD4/CD8 phenotypes, whereas a second wave of clones that expanded from day 15 to 37 leaned towards CD4+. Whether the second-wave clones peaking on day 37 were SARS-CoV-2 specific was not confirmed. Only two mild cases were covered in the study, and larger cohorts including severe cases with pre-infection samples were considered necessary. Some responding clones were found in pre-infection memory, which suggests that pre-existing cross-reactive memory T cells took part in the SARS-CoV-2 response.

Trimming removed 7 bases from V and 3 bases from J; the gene matches leave 5 bases unexplained. From the cysteine up to the phenylalanine, the CDR3 has a length of 13 residues. Only the CDR3 region is kept as DNA, spanning 39 bases read in frame from base 1. Ficoll-Paque density gradient centrifugation was the method used to isolate PBMCs. In this sample, this clonotype turned up a few times. Its binding antigen is unknown. Base qualities are not provided; no much larger clone lies one nucleotide away. These reads were obtained on an Illumina NovaSeq 6000. TCRalpha and TCRbeta cDNA libraries were built by 5'RACE with constant-segment primers, adding sample barcodes and unique molecular identifiers. RNA was extracted from every sample with Trizol reagent. Library amplification was performed in two PCR steps, and a second sample barcode and Illumina TruSeq adapters were introduced in the second step. Libraries were sequenced on an Illumina NovaSeq with 2 x 150 bp paired-end reads. Regarding the original processing steps: Reads were demultiplexed and collapsed into UMI-guided consensus sequences with migec v1.2.7. Using mixcr v2.1.11, the UMI consensuses were aligned to TRA and TRB V and J templates and assembled into clonotypes. A clonotype was counted as expanded or contracted only if both edgeR and NoisET called the change significant, with noise models trained on biological replicates. For edgeR calls, the cutoffs were a false discovery rate-adjusted p below 0.01 and a log2 fold-change threshold of 1. As an exploratory analysis of dynamics, max-normalized trajectories of the 1000 most abundant clonotypes were examined with PCA combined with hierarchical clustering. Separately sequenced CD4+ and CD8+ repertoires were used to assign the CD4 or CD8 phenotype of responding clones. TCRdb's own reprocessing of the public reads used fastp at Q25 and MiXCR and kept productive beta chains. Each CDR3 protein appears once, grouped with its most common genes and DNA. The V and J calls and clone size are TCRdb's, not the authors'. The sample profile shows hundreds of thousands of distinct CDR3 sequences; about 22% of them were found once. About 8.4% of the sample is taken by the ten largest.

This sequence was found in an adult woman who had mild COVID-19 (a few samples of this study predate the infection). The sample titles of this study are shuffled in the database, so cell type and time point are left out; the donor was told from shared clones. The chain couples TRBV12-3 or TRBV12-4 to TRBJ1-2; 7 bases in the middle match TRBD1. Source material: PBMCs or a T cell subset sorted from them (not recorded which). The DNA reads as follows: TGTGCCAGCACCCCGGGACAGTACTATGGCTACACCTTC. It translates as CASTPGQYYGYTF.